This TCR beta chain was sequenced for a study of cytomegalovirus exposure and HLA in healthy donors. Study results and limitations: Among donors in an Asian-associated ancestry cluster, a later analysis reportedly found fewer N-insertions than the roughly 700-donor mean. Reportedly, diagnosis of cytomegalovirus status by the classifier showed high specificity and sensitivity. Further analysis, carried out later, found HLA-associated TCR beta chains more clonally expanded than equally common other chains.

A multiplex PCR was run with 60 Vbeta primers and 13 Jbeta primers. Assay: immunoSEQ multiplex PCR; the TCRdb copy retains only in-frame clones and omits some. This table has 110,000 or so clones, over 75% appearing once. Trimming removed 4 bases from V and 1 base from J, with 16 bases in between. The CDR3 spans 17 residues. Germline V lookup: CDR1 MDHEN, CDR2 SYDVKM. Donors in the study were healthy people who gave bone marrow. Notes on this clone: Its cognate antigen is unknown.

Sequenced input: PBMCs. The clonotype originates from a man between 18 and 35 years old in good health and CMV-seropositive. V gene TRBV28 combines with J gene TRBJ1-4; D is ambiguous. The CDR3 sequence: CASSSDWESGTNEKLFF. Here the CDR3 DNA reads TGTGCCAGCAGTTCGGACTGGGAAAGTGGAACTAATGAAAAACTGTTTTTT. Drawing the rest from reference TRBV28 and TRBJ1-4, the complete variable domain is DVKVTQSSRYLVKRTGEKVFLECVQDMDHENMFWYRQDPGLGLRLIYFSYDVKMKEKGDIPEGYSVSREKKERFSLILESASTNQTSMYLCASSSDWESGTNEKLFFGSGTQLSVL.